The T cell receptor beta chain described here comes from a study of blood T cells in healthy people across ages. For this clonotype: As yet, its antigen is unknown.

The study's findings and limits: Estimated diversity, derived from one million T cells, was regarded as an underestimate.

A second PCR of 7 to 11 cycles used a sample-barcoded 5' primer and a J-beta primer mix. TCRdb used MiXCR to reprocess the 5' RACE reads, holding one entry per CDR3 protein. The table has about 1.4 million distinct CDR3 sequences, roughly 64% seen once. The sample taken for sequencing was blood. This TCR was recovered from a man younger than 35 in good health.

CDR3 sequence: CATSRDLNRGRENEQFF. As DNA, the CDR3 is TGTGCCACCAGCAGAGATCTGAACAGGGGGCGCGAGAATGAGCAGTTCTTC. The rearrangement uses TRBV15 and TRBJ2-1; 9 bases are a match to TRBD1. CDR1 is LNHNV, CDR2 YYDKDF, per germline (reference sequence). Trimming cost V 0 bases and J 7 bases; bases outside gene matches: 10. The CDR3 is 17 residues long.